One and the same sample provided the 18 T cell receptor beta chains below, sequenced in a study of identical twins. TCRdb recomputed calls from the 5' RACE reads with MiXCR, one row per CDR3 protein. The profile shows 1,800,000 or so distinct CDR3 sequences, more than 30% of them singletons. The sequenced sample consisted of cord blood. The receptors here all came from a newborn girl in good health.

This clonotype was recorded many times. V is TRBV7-9 and J is TRBJ2-1; possibly TRBD1 for D (5 bases). The CDR3 loop spans 13 amino acids. V lost 5 bases and J 7 bases, leaving 12 bases between the germline ends. Germline assignment: CDR1 SEHNR and CDR2 FQNEAQ (reference sequence). DNA of the CDR3: TGTGCCAGCAGCCTATTTGCAGGGAATGAGCAGTTCTTC. Translated, it gives CASSLFAGNEQFF.

This clonotype was observed a few times. The chain has TRBV29-1 and TRBJ2-7, with 8 bases fitting TRBD2. Germline V gene lookup returns CDR1 SQVTM and CDR2 ANQGSEA. Unmatched junction bases numbered 8, after V lost 4 bases and J lost 6 bases. The CDR3 is 13 amino acids. The CDR3 is CSVGAGGHIEQYF. CDR3 bases: TGCAGCGTTGGGGCGGGGGGCCATATCGAGCAGTACTTC.

In regard to this clonotype: Given a much more abundant clone one base away, this may be a read error. This chain uses TRBV29-1 with TRBJ2-3, with D perhaps matching TRBD1 (6 bases). Trimming removed 2 bases at V and 5 bases at J, with 14 bases between. Germline CDR1 is SQVTM and CDR2 is ANQGSEA. The CDR3 has 14 amino acids. The CDR3 nucleotides are TGCAGCGTTGAACCCTGGGCAGGGGAAGATACGCAGTATTTT. This sequence encodes CSVEPWAGEDTQYF.

This chain uses TRBV5-5 with TRBJ2-3; TRBD2 might be the D (5 bases). CDR1 is SGHKS and CDR2 is YYEKEE in the germline V gene (reference sequence). Trimming shortened V by 3 bases and J by 0 bases, and 14 bases separated the two germline ends. CDR3 size: 16 residues. DNA of the CDR3: TGTGCCAGCAGCTGGAGACCTAGCCGGAGCACAGATACGCAGTATTTT. Its protein product is CASSWRPSRSTDTQYF.

The chain uses TRBV20-1 and TRBJ2-3, with a weak D call TRBD2 (6 bases). The CDR3 consists of 14 residues. Trimming stripped 5 bases from V and 3 bases from J, with 15 bases between. Germline CDR1 is DFQATT and CDR2 is SNEGSKA (reference sequence). In nucleotides, the CDR3 is TGCAGTGCTCCGCGGGCGGGAAGTACAGATACGCAGTATTTT. Its protein product is CSAPRAGSTDTQYF.

The chain couples TRBV4-2 to TRBJ2-1; 13 positions match TRBD2. Unmatched junction bases numbered 7, after V lost 4 bases and J lost 10 bases. This CDR3 region has 15 residues. The V gene's germline CDR1 is LGHNA and CDR2 YNFKEQ. CDR3 DNA: TGTGCCAGCAGCCGGGGTACTAGCGGGAGGGGGGAGCAGTTCTTC. This codes for CASSRGTSGRGEQFF.

This clonotype was counted a few times. The chain is built from TRBV3-1 and TRBJ1-2; D remains ambiguous. The V end was cut by 1 base, the J end by 8 bases, with 11 bases between. Germline values: CDR1 LGHDT, CDR2 YNNKEL (reference sequence). This CDR3 region has 13 residues. CDR3 coding DNA: TGTGCCAGCAGCCAAGGTGAAGCGAGAGGCTACACCTTC. Its protein is CASSQGEARGYTF.

This clonotype was seen at least ten times. The V and J genes are TRBV20-1 and TRBJ1-2; D unclear. CDR1 and CDR2 (germline): DFQATT, SNEGSKA (reference sequence). V gave up 6 bases and J gave up 2 bases, with 7 bases separating them. This CDR3 is built from 11 residues. This CDR3 is CSAHINYGYTF. CDR3 DNA sequence: TGCAGTGCCCATATAAACTATGGCTACACCTTC.

The chain has TRBV4-2 and TRBJ2-7; unclear D gene. CDR3 length equals 14 residues. The germline CDR1 and CDR2 sequences are LGHNA and YNFKEQ. V lost 0 bases and J 6 bases, leaving 12 bases between the germline ends. DNA of the CDR3: TGTGCCAGCAGCCAAGAGAACTGGGGATTCGAGCAGTACTTC. Its translation is CASSQENWGFEQYF.

The rearrangement joins TRBV27 to TRBJ2-7, with no clear D. The CDR3 totals 13 residues. Trimming removed 6 bases from V and 1 base from J, with 10 bases in between. The germline V gene has CDR1 MNHEY and CDR2 SMNVEV (reference sequence). DNA for the CDR3: TGTGCCAGCAGGGCCCTCGCATCCTACGAGCAGTACTTC. Its protein product is CASRALASYEQYF.

This chain connects TRBV11-2 to TRBJ2-5; TRBD2 matches 10 bases. Trimming at V came to 3 bases and at J to 11 bases, leaving 18 bases not matched to a gene. There are 17 residues in the CDR3. Per the germline V gene, CDR1 is SGHAT and CDR2 is FQNNGV. The CDR3 bases are TGTGCCAGCAGCTTTCTGTGTGAGCGGGGGGGCTATGAAGGGCAGTACTTC. Protein sequence: CASSFLCERGGYEGQYF. The full variable domain, with the rest looked up from reference TRBV11-2 and TRBJ2-5, is EAGVAQSPRYKIIEKRQSVAFWCNPISGHATLYWYQQILGQGPKLLIQFQNNGVVDDSQLPKDRFSAERLKGVDSTLKIQPAKLEDSAVYLCASSFLCERGGYEGQYFGPGTRLLVL.

A note on this clonotype: The conserved phenylalanine or tryptophan normally closing the CDR3 is absent here, so this likely arose from a read error. The CDR3 sequence: CASSSQDTQYS. The CDR3 DNA is TGTGCCAGCAGTTCCCAAGATACCCAGTACTCC. The chain recombines TRBV12-3 or TRBV12-4 with TRBJ2-5; the D is unclear. CDR3 length: 11 residues.

A note on this clonotype: The junction does not match germline at one end; this may be a read error. The J gene is TRBJ2-5, the V gene TRBV20-1; no clear D gene. Germline values: CDR1 DFQATT, CDR2 SNEGSKA (reference sequence). The CDR3 covers 12 residues. The CDR3 nucleotides read TGCAGTGCGAGAGACCACTTGGAGACCCAGTACTTC. It is translated as CSARDHLETQYF.

This clonotype was seen a few times. CDR3 in amino acids: CASSYFGAGGPYNEQFF. CDR3 in DNA: TGTGCCAGCAGTTATTTCGGAGCGGGAGGGCCGTACAATGAGCAGTTCTTC. The rearrangement links TRBV27 to TRBJ2-1, with TRBD2 matching 10 bases. V lost 4 bases and J lost 4; bases outside the gene matches: 10. The CDR3 runs 17 residues. Germline CDR1 MNHEY, CDR2 SMNVEV (reference sequence).

The genes are TRBV18 and TRBJ1-1; D is uncertain. V was clipped by 3 bases and J by 4 bases, with 12 bases between them. CDR1 is KGHSH and CDR2 is LQKENI in the germline V gene. This CDR3 has 14 amino acids. The CDR3 DNA sequence: TGTGCCAGCTCACCCTCCGTTGAGGGCACTGAAGCTTTCTTT. It yields the protein CASSPSVEGTEAFF. The full variable domain, in which reference TRBV18 and TRBJ1-1 provide the parts outside the CDR3, is NAGVMQNPRHLVRRRGQEARLRCSPMKGHSHVYWYRQLPEEGLKFMVYLQKENIIDESGMPKERFSAEFPKEGPSILRIQQVVRGDSAAYFCASSPSVEGTEAFFGQGTRLTVV.

The genes are TRBV11-1 and TRBJ2-7; 9 bases fit TRBD2. Trimming at V came to 1 base and at J to 7 bases, leaving 11 bases not matched to a gene. CDR1 is SGHAT and CDR2 is FQDESV in the germline V gene (reference sequence). CDR3 length: 16 amino acids. The CDR3 DNA reads TGTGCCAGCAGCTTAGATAGGGGACTAGCTCCTAATGAGCAGTACTTC. It translates to CASSLDRGLAPNEQYF.

This clonotype was detected ten times or more. V is TRBV6-2 or TRBV6-3 and J is TRBJ2-1; D assignment may be TRBD1 or TRBD2 (5 bases each). Germline values: CDR1 MNHEY, CDR2 SVGEGT. This CDR3 comprises 13 residues. With 4 bases removed from V and 8 bases from J, the gap between germline ends came to 12 bases. CDR3 residues: CASSFGAGDEQFF. DNA of the CDR3: TGTGCCAGCAGTTTTGGGGCCGGGGATGAGCAGTTCTTC.

The chain couples TRBV6-6 to TRBJ2-4; maybe TRBD1 (5 bases). V lost 4 bases to trimming and J lost 3 bases, with 10 bases between them. Germline-derived CDR1 and CDR2 are MNHNY and SVGAGI (reference sequence). The length of the CDR3 is 14 residues. The CDR3 coding sequence is TGTGCCAGCAGTTCGACAGAAGGCAAAAACATTCAGTACTTC. This sequence encodes CASSSTEGKNIQYF.